Shown below are 5 T cell receptor beta chains from a single sample sequenced in a study of type 1 regulatory T cells. These receptors' antigens are unknown. MiXCR, applied by TCRdb to the reads, yields one record per CDR3 protein. The sample lists some 60,000 distinct CDR3 sequences, roughly 60% occurring once. The sequencing sample was made of cultured non-Tr1 T cells, either the whole culture or a sorted T cell fraction (not recorded which). These receptors were collected from a human donor in good health.

The gene calls are TRBV5-1 and TRBJ1-2; perhaps TRBD1 as D (5 bases). Germline-derived CDR1 and CDR2 are SGHRS and YFSETQ. The V gene lost 5 bases and the J gene lost 5 bases, with 19 bases spanning the gap. The CDR3 is 15 residues long. The CDR3 DNA reads TGCGCCAGCAGGGGGGAAATCCTCGGACCTTATGGCTACACCTTC. Its protein product is CASRGEILGPYGYTF.

This chain uses TRBV28 with TRBJ1-1, with 8 bases that match TRBD1. CDR1 is MDHEN, CDR2 SYDVKM, per germline. V trimming: 9 bases; J trimming: 0 bases; junction bases outside the gene matches: 9. CDR3 length: 15 amino acids. CDR3 protein: CASRLPGGMNTEAFF. The CDR3 DNA follows: TGTGCCAGTAGATTACCAGGGGGCATGAACACTGAAGCTTTCTTT.

The chain uses TRBV20-1 and TRBJ2-2, with D uncertain. Germline V CDR1 and CDR2: DFQATT, SNEGSKA (reference sequence). V lost 0 bases and J 1 base, leaving 3 bases between the germline ends. The CDR3 sequence is 13 residues long. This chain's CDR3 is CSARERNTGELFF. As DNA, the CDR3 is TGCAGTGCTAGAGAGAGGAACACCGGGGAGCTGTTTTTT.

The chain has TRBV11-2 and TRBJ2-3; 8 nucleotides match TRBD2. Germline CDR1 is SGHAT and CDR2 is FQNNGV. CDR3 length: 16 amino acids. Unmatched junction bases numbered 12, after V lost 6 bases and J lost 4 bases. The CDR3 DNA follows: TGTGCCAGCAGACGCCTTAGCGGGAAACGTGCAGATACGCAGTATTTT. Amino acids: CASRRLSGKRADTQYF.

This clonotype was seen a handful of times. This chain uses TRBV30 with TRBJ1-5; TRBD1 is a possible D gene (6 bases). CDR1 GTSNPN and CDR2 SVGIG come from the germline V gene (reference sequence). The CDR3 is 13 amino acids. V lost 4 bases, J lost 4 bases, and 11 bases lay in between. CDR3 region: CAWNPGVNQPQHF. Written as DNA, the CDR3 is TGTGCCTGGAACCCAGGGGTTAATCAGCCCCAGCATTTT.